This TCR beta chain was captured in a study of T-cell reconstitution after alpha-beta-depleted transplantation in children. This CDR3 spans 18 amino acids. Germline CDR1 reads SGHAT; CDR2 reads FQNNGV. With 5 bases removed from V and 7 bases from J, the gap between germline ends came to 28 bases. Concerning this clonotype: What it binds is unknown.

Unique molecular identifiers featured in how the TCRbeta library was prepared. TCRdb ran MiXCR on the PCR reads and lists one entry per CDR3 protein. Of about 290,000 distinct CDR3 sequences detected, less than 9.5% appear once; the ten largest clones hold 9.1%. Whole-study results and caveats: At the one-year point after transplant, T-cell counts and TCRbeta diversity were found to come mostly from T cells that had been newly produced.

The sample in question was peripheral blood, obtained 360 days after TCRalphabeta/CD19-depleted stem cell transplant. This chain connects TRBV11-2 to TRBJ2-3, with D possibly being TRBD1 or TRBD2 (5 bases each). This receptor was identified in a female patient between 2 and 15 years old who had a stem cell transplant for Fanconi anemia, so the T cells may come from the graft donor. The CDR3 nucleotides read TGTGCCAGCAGCCAGTACGCCGGGTATGACTACAGGATGAATACGCAGTATTTT. Translated: CASSQYAGYDYRMNTQYF.